The next 29 T cell receptor beta chains were all read from a single sample in a study of Ad26.COV2.S vaccination and SARS-CoV-2 variants (TCRdb year 2021). Library construction relied on the immunoSEQ multiplex PCR assay. TCRdb obtained this table from immuneACCESS and retained in-frame rearrangements with V and J assigned. These tables miss some clones; where compared with another copy, unresolved V genes account for less than half of the shortfall, and the remainder is unexplained. A total of some 320,000 clones appear in this sample, 86% of them only once. The ten most abundant clones make up around 1.9% of the sample. In the paper's terms, the treatment or condition label means: around 19 received Ad26.COV2.S at low or high dose, single or two shots; about 5 received placebo; per-sample allocation not given. For vaccine and placebo recipients, the sequenced repertoires came from samples collected on day 63 after the first injection.

Material: peripheral blood, obtained in a trial of Ad26.COV2.S vaccine versus placebo. The receptors shown here come from a person between 18 and 60 years old who received the Ad26.COV2.S COVID-19 vaccine or a placebo.

The chain links TRBV19 to TRBJ2-5; D is uncertain. Trimming left V 7 bases short and J 7 bases short, with 4 bases between. The germline CDR1 and CDR2 sequences are LNHDA and SQIVND (reference sequence). The CDR3 contains 9 residues. Written as DNA, the CDR3 is TGTGCCAGTAAGGGGACCCAGTACTTC. It specifies CASKGTQYF.

The chain joins TRBV27 to TRBJ1-2; D not certain. The CDR3 is 13 residues long. CDR1 is MNHEY, CDR2 SMNVEV, per germline (reference sequence). V lost 0 bases and J lost 4, with 6 bases in between. The CDR3 reads CASSLSATYGYTF. CDR3 bases: TGTGCCAGCAGTTTATCTGCCACCTATGGCTACACCTTC.

This rearrangement joins TRBV6-2 or TRBV6-3 to TRBJ1-5, with D perhaps TRBD1 (5 bases). Trimming took 2 bases from V and 5 from J, leaving 7 bases between them. CDR1 is MNHEY, CDR2 SVGEGT, per germline. This CDR3 region has 13 residues. As DNA, the CDR3 is TGTGCCAGCAGTTACCGACAGTATCAGCCCCAGCATTTT. This translates into CASSYRQYQPQHF.

The chain combines TRBV2 with TRBJ1-2; no reliable D call. This CDR3 contains 11 residues. CDR1 is SNHLY and CDR2 is FYNNEI in the germline V gene. Between the trimmed V and J ends, which lost 0 bases and 8 bases, there was a span of 4 bases. The CDR3 is CASSEAGGYTF. For the CDR3, the DNA is TGTGCCAGCAGTGAAGCGGGCGGCTACACCTTC.

The J gene is TRBJ2-3, the V gene TRBV2, with TRBD2 matching 7 bases. V was pared by 4 bases and J by 4 bases, with 2 bases of the junction left unmatched. Per the germline V gene, CDR1 is SNHLY and CDR2 is FYNNEI. This CDR3 is built from 13 residues. CDR3 nucleotides: TGTGCCAGCAGTGGTGGACTAGCAGATACGCAGTATTTT. This translates into CASSGGLADTQYF. Supplemented by reference TRBV2 and TRBJ2-3, the full variable domain reads EPEVTQTPSHQVTQMGQEVILRCVPISNHLYFYWYRQILGQKVEFLVSFYNNEISEKSEIFDDQFSVERPDGSNFTLKIRSTKLEDSAMYFCASSGGLADTQYFGPGTRLTVL.

The chain couples TRBV5-1 to TRBJ2-5, with a possible D match to TRBD1 (5 bases). Deletions cut 0 bases from V and 2 bases from J, with 11 bases between. This CDR3 is built from 15 residues. Germline lookup yields CDR1 SGHRS and CDR2 YFSETQ. CDR3 loop: CASSLEAGKQETQYF. The CDR3 DNA is TGCGCCAGCAGCTTGGAGGCAGGGAAGCAAGAGACCCAGTACTTC.

The chain recombines TRBV19 with TRBJ1-5; 8 bases line up with TRBD1. V was pared by 6 bases and J by 6 bases, with 10 bases of the junction left unmatched. The CDR3 consists of 15 residues. Per the germline V gene, CDR1 is LNHDA and CDR2 is SQIVND (reference sequence). CDR3 DNA sequence: TGTGCCAGTAGGGATCTGACAGGGGCGGGTCAGCCCCAGCATTTT. It is translated as CASRDLTGAGQPQHF.

This chain links TRBV13 with TRBJ2-1, with D unclear. CDR1 PRHDT and CDR2 FYEKMQ come from the germline V gene (reference sequence). Trimming stripped 3 bases from V and 7 bases from J, with 19 bases between. The CDR3 is 16 amino acids. The CDR3 region is CASSFDPRAFRNEQFF. CDR3 nucleotide sequence: TGTGCCAGCAGCTTCGACCCGAGAGCATTTAGGAATGAGCAGTTCTTC.

This chain joins TRBV14 and TRBJ2-1, with TRBD1 matching over 10 bases. J was trimmed by 5 bases and V by 3 bases; bases with no gene match: 7. The CDR3 length is 16 residues. CDR1 is SGHDN, CDR2 FVKESK, per germline. CDR3 bases: TGTGCCAGCAGCCATAGGTCGGGACAGGGGCACAATGAGCAGTTCTTC. This translates into CASSHRSGQGHNEQFF. The full variable domain, with the rest looked up from reference TRBV14 and TRBJ2-1, is EAGVTQFPSHSVIEKGQTVTLRCDPISGHDNLYWYRRVMGKEIKFLLHFVKESKQDESGMPNNRFLAERTGGTYSTLKVQPAELEDSGVYFCASSHRSGQGHNEQFFGPGTRLTVL.

The J gene is TRBJ2-1, the V gene TRBV7-9; D call uncertain. The germline gives CDR1 SEHNR, CDR2 FQNEAQ (reference sequence). The ends were cut back, 7 bases at V and 5 bases at J, with 9 bases in the middle. CDR3 size: 12 residues. CDR3 DNA: TGTGCCAGCAACTTCGGTCACAATGAGCAGTTCTTC. Protein sequence: CASNFGHNEQFF.

This rearrangement joins TRBV6-2 or TRBV6-3 to TRBJ2-1; 11 bases are a match to TRBD1. CDR1 and CDR2 (germline): MNHEY, SVGEGT. CDR3 length: 18 residues. After removal of 0 bases from V and 7 bases from J, the junction contained 11 bases not matched to a gene. The CDR3 loop reads CASSYSRIPGQGENEQFF. The CDR3 nucleotides read TGTGCCAGCAGTTACTCGCGCATACCGGGACAGGGGGAGAATGAGCAGTTCTTC.

The chain recombines TRBV5-1 with TRBJ2-7, with 10 positions matching TRBD1. The V gene end was trimmed by 1 base and the J gene end by 3 bases; junction bases not matched to a gene: 4. The CDR3 has 15 amino acids. The germline V gene encodes CDR1 SGHRS and CDR2 YFSETQ. Here the CDR3 reads CASSLLGQGSYEQYF. The CDR3 bases are TGCGCCAGCAGCTTGTTGGGACAGGGGAGCTACGAGCAGTACTTC.

The chain uses TRBV7-2 and TRBJ2-5; D tentatively reads TRBD1 or TRBD2 (5 bases each). The germline gives CDR1 SGHTA, CDR2 FQGNSA. Trimming took off 2 bases at V and 1 base at J, with 11 bases between the two ends. The CDR3 has 15 residues. The CDR3 reads CASSLQTAVQETQYF. The CDR3 region has the DNA TGTGCCAGCAGCTTACAGACAGCGGTCCAAGAGACCCAGTACTTC.

J is TRBJ1-3 and V is TRBV5-1; D is ambiguous. V was pared by 5 bases and J by 2 bases, with 17 bases between. Germline values: CDR1 SGHRS, CDR2 YFSETQ. This CDR3 has 16 residues. As DNA, the CDR3 is TGCGCCAGCAGTTTGACGTCCGGGAAAACTGGAAACACCATATATTTT. Translation gives CASSLTSGKTGNTIYF.

This CDR3 is CAWSVLGNTIYF. CDR3 DNA: TGTGCCTGGAGTGTACTGGGAAACACCATATATTTT. The chain combines TRBV30 with TRBJ1-3; D remains unclear. CDR1 and CDR2 from the germline V gene are GTSNPN and SVGIG (reference sequence). This CDR3 is built from 12 residues. V was pared by 0 bases and J by 4 bases, with 4 bases between.

The CDR3 DNA is TGTGCCAGTAACCTAGACCGAAATCAGCCCCAGCATTTT. Its protein product is CASNLDRNQPQHF. This sequence joins TRBV19 and TRBJ1-5, with no clear D. The germline V gene has CDR1 LNHDA and CDR2 SQIVND (reference sequence). V lost 7 bases and J lost 4, with 11 bases in between. There are 13 residues in the CDR3.

The chain couples TRBV7-2 to TRBJ1-2; 7 positions agree with TRBD1. Germline CDR1 is SGHTA and CDR2 is FQGNSA. V gave up 3 bases and J gave up 5 bases; unmatched junction bases: 9. The CDR3 extends over 15 amino acids. In DNA form, the CDR3 reads TGTGCCAGCAGCTTGCGACAGGGCGCAGGATATGGCTACACCTTC. Its translation: CASSLRQGAGYGYTF.

The gene calls are TRBV20-1 and TRBJ1-2; D is unresolved. The V gene's germline CDR1 is DFQATT and CDR2 SNEGSKA (reference sequence). The V end was cut by 1 base, the J end by 8 bases, with 8 bases between. The CDR3 covers 11 residues. The CDR3 DNA reads as TGCAGTGCTAGAGTTGTTCAAGGCTACACCTTC. Its protein is CSARVVQGYTF.

This rearrangement joins TRBV24-1 to TRBJ2-3; TRBD2 matches 10 bases. The J segment lost 10 bases and the V segment lost 2 bases, leaving 5 bases of the junction unmatched. CDR1 and CDR2 (germline): KGHDR, SFDVKD. The CDR3 runs 14 residues. Written as DNA, the CDR3 is TGTGCCACCAGTGATTCGGCTAGCGGGGGAGCGCAGTATTTT. Its translation is CATSDSASGGAQYF.

The chain employs TRBV6-5 and TRBJ1-3, with 7 bases matching TRBD1. CDR1 MNHEY and CDR2 SVGAGI come from the germline V gene. Trimming at V came to 6 bases and at J to 0 bases, leaving 5 bases not matched to a gene. This CDR3 has 15 residues. CDR3 amino acids: CASSRTGTSGNTIYF. CDR3 nucleotides: TGTGCCAGCAGCCGGACAGGAACCTCTGGAAACACCATATATTTT.

CDR3 loop: CASSKVGAGGPLSTDTQYF. The DNA of the CDR3 is TGTGCCAGCAGCAAAGTGGGAGCGGGGGGGCCTCTTAGCACAGATACGCAGTATTTT. This chain links TRBV21-1 with TRBJ2-3; the table's D call of TRBD2 was not tested on the DNA. TRBV21-1 is shown as a pseudogene. This CDR3 has 19 amino acids.

The V and J genes are TRBV20-1 and TRBJ2-3, with D unclear. Germline CDR1 reads DFQATT; CDR2 reads SNEGSKA (reference sequence). The CDR3 has 15 residues. V was shortened by 5 bases and J by 2 bases, with 17 bases between the two germline ends. CDR3 amino acids: CSAGGPRGHTDTQYF. The CDR3 coding sequence is TGCAGTGCTGGTGGCCCACGAGGTCACACAGATACGCAGTATTTT.

This chain links TRBV5-1 with TRBJ2-1; the match to TRBD1 covers 8 bases. CDR1 is SGHRS, CDR2 YFSETQ, per germline. The CDR3 totals 17 residues. Trimming cost V 5 bases and J 6 bases; bases outside gene matches: 16. Written as DNA, the CDR3 is TGCGCCAGCAGGTCTTCCGTCTTTGGGCAGGGGGCCAATGAGCAGTTCTTC. The encoded protein is CASRSSVFGQGANEQFF.

CDR3 in amino acids: CASKGNAATNEKLFF. The CDR3 DNA reads as TGTGCCAGTAAGGGGAATGCGGCAACTAATGAAAAACTGTTTTTT. This sequence joins TRBV19 and TRBJ1-4; TRBD1 might be the D (5 bases). Trimming took off 7 bases at V and 0 bases at J, with 12 bases between the two ends. This CDR3 is 15 amino acids long. CDR1 is LNHDA, CDR2 SQIVND, per germline (reference sequence).

The chain couples TRBV28 to TRBJ1-5, with unresolved D. CDR1 is MDHEN and CDR2 is SYDVKM in the germline V gene. This CDR3 region has 12 residues. Trimming took 7 bases from V and 6 from J, leaving 10 bases between them. CDR3 residues: CASKAEVQPQHF. CDR3 nucleotide sequence: TGTGCCAGCAAAGCCGAGGTTCAGCCCCAGCATTTT.

This clone occurred once. This chain links TRBV27 with TRBJ1-1; the D gene is possibly TRBD1 (5 bases). The CDR3 sequence is 12 residues long. The germline V gene has CDR1 MNHEY and CDR2 SMNVEV (reference sequence). Trimming shortened V by 1 base and J by 7 bases, and 7 bases separated the two germline ends. The CDR3 region has the DNA TGTGCCAGCAGTTTATTGGGGGGTGAAGCTTTCTTT. Its translation is CASSLLGGEAFF.

This clone was detected only a few times. This sample includes further DNA sequences coding for the same CDR3. V usage is TRBV7-8 and J usage is TRBJ1-2; D is unclear. V lost 1 base and J lost 8, with 8 bases in between. Germline CDR1 reads SGHVS; CDR2 reads FQNEAQ. The CDR3 is made up of 12 amino acids. The CDR3 DNA reads as TGTGCCAGCAGCTTAGGAGGCGGAGGCTACACCTTC. Amino acid sequence: CASSLGGGGYTF.

The genes are TRBV25-1 and TRBJ1-1; D not resolved. V was trimmed by 6 bases and J by 3 bases, leaving 14 bases between them. Germline V CDR1 and CDR2: MGHDK, SYGVNS. The CDR3 totals 14 residues. The CDR3 nucleotides read TGTGCCAGCAGCCCCCTGGGTTCGGACACTGAAGCTTTCTTT. The encoded protein is CASSPLGSDTEAFF.

V gene TRBV11-2 combines with J gene TRBJ1-2; D possibly corresponds to TRBD1 (5 bases). V shed 3 bases and J shed 4 bases, with 12 bases lying between them. From germline, CDR1 is SGHAT and CDR2 FQNNGV. This CDR3 contains 14 residues. This chain's CDR3 is CASSLVGQGYGYTF. DNA of the CDR3: TGTGCCAGCAGCTTGGTTGGGCAGGGCTATGGCTACACCTTC.